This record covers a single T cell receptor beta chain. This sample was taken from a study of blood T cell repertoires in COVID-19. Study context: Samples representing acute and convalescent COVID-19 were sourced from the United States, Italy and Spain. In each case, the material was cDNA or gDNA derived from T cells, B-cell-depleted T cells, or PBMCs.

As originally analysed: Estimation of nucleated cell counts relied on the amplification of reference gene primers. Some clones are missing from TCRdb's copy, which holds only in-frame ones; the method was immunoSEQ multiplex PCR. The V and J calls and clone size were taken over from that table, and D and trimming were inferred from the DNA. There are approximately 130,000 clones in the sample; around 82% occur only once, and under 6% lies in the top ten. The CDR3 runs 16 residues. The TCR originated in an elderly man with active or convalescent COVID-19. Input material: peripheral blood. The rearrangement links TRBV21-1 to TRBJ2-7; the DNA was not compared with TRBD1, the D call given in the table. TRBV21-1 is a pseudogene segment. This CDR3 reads CASSWGPGQGSYEQYF. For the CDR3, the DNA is TGTGCCAGCAGTTGGGGTCCGGGACAGGGATCCTACGAGCAGTACTTC.